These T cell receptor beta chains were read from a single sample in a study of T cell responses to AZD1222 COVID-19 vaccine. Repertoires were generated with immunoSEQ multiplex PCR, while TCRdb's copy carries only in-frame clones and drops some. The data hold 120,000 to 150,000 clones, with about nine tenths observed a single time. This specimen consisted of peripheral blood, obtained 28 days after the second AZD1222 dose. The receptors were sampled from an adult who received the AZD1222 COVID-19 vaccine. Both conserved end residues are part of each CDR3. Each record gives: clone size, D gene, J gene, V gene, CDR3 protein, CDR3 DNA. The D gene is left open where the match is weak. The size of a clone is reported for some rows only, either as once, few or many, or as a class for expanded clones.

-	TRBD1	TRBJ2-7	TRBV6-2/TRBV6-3	CASSRQGRHEQYF	TGTGCCAGCAGTCGACAGGGGCGTCACGAGCAGTACTTC
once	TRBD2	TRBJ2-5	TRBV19	CATSGWGGSETQYF	TGTGCCACCTCTGGGTGGGGGGGTAGTGAGACCCAGTACTTC
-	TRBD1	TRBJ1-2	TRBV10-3	CAISDPVQGRDVGYTF	TGTGCCATCAGTGATCCCGTACAGGGGAGGGATGTTGGCTACACCTTC
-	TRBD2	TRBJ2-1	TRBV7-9	CASSQREGMHNEQFF	TGTGCCAGCAGCCAGCGGGAGGGAATGCACAATGAGCAGTTCTTC
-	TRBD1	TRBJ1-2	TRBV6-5	CASSYSGGTVNYGYTF	TGTGCCAGCAGTTACTCGGGGGGGACAGTCAACTATGGCTACACCTTC
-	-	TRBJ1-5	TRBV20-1	CSASGGGSNQPQHF	TGCAGTGCTAGTGGGGGGGGTAGCAATCAGCCCCAGCATTTT
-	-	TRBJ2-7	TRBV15	CATSRDFRGGSGEQYF	TGTGCCACCAGCAGAGATTTTCGAGGGGGTTCGGGGGAGCAGTACTTC
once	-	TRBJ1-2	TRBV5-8	CASTLSQNGGYTF	TGTGCCAGCACCCTCTCCCAGAACGGCGGCTACACCTTC
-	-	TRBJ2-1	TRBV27	CASSLSWYNEQFF	TGTGCCAGCAGTTTATCCTGGTACAATGAGCAGTTCTTC
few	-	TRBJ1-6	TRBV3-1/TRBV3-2	CASSQVQGGSPLHF	TGTGCCAGCAGCCAAGTACAGGGTGGTTCACCCCTCCACTTT
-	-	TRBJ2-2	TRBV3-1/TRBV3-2	CASSQVSTGELFF	TGTGCCAGCAGCCAAGTGAGCACCGGGGAGCTGTTTTTT
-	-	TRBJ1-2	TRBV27	CASTDLGGAEGYTF	TGTGCCAGCACGGATCTTGGGGGGGCTGAGGGCTACACCTTC
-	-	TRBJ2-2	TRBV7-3	CASSLTVTGELFF	TGTGCCAGCAGCTTAACTGTCACCGGGGAGCTGTTTTTT
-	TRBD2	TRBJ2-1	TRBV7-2	CASSFPLSGAGSSYNEQFF	TGTGCCAGCAGCTTCCCCCTCTCGGGAGCGGGGAGCTCCTACAATGAGCAGTTCTTC
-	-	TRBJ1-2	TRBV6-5	CASSYSFEGFGYTF	TGTGCCAGCAGTTACTCCTTTGAAGGGTTCGGCTACACCTTC
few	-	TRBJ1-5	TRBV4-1	CASSQTQGLGNQPQHF	TGCGCCAGCAGCCAAACCCAGGGCCTTGGAAATCAGCCCCAGCATTTT
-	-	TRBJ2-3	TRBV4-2	CASSHPDRPADTQYF	TGTGCCAGCAGCCATCCTGACAGGCCCGCAGATACGCAGTATTTT
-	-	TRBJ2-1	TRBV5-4	CASSPQSSSYNEQFF	TGTGCCAGCAGCCCCCAGTCGAGCTCCTACAATGAGCAGTTCTTC
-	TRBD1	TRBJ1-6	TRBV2	CASSGLIQGADSPLHF	TGTGCCAGCAGTGGCCTTATACAGGGGGCAGATTCACCCCTCCACTTT
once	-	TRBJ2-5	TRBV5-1	CASSLASQETQYF	TGCGCCAGCAGCTTGGCCAGCCAAGAGACCCAGTACTTC
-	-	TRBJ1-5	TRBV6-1	CASSEVPADQPQHF	TGTGCCAGCAGTGAAGTCCCAGCGGATCAGCCCCAGCATTTT
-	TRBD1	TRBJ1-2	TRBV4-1	CASSQEPGGDGYTF	TGCGCCAGCAGCCAGGAACCAGGGGGCGATGGCTACACCTTC
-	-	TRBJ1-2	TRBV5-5	CASSPNYGYTF	TGTGCCAGCAGTCCTAACTATGGCTACACCTTC
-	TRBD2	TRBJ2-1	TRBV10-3	CAISVQAGAAYNEQFF	TGTGCCATCAGTGTCCAAGCGGGAGCGGCCTACAATGAGCAGTTCTTC
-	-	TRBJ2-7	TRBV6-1	CASSEVSNSYEQYF	TGTGCCAGCAGTGAAGTTAGCAACTCCTACGAGCAGTACTTC
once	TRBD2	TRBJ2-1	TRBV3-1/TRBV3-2	CASSQEGGRAIGEQFF	TGTGCCAGCAGCCAGGAGGGAGGGAGGGCTATTGGTGAGCAGTTCTTC
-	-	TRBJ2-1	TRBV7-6	CASSLARWESNEQFF	TGTGCCAGCAGCTTAGCGAGGTGGGAGAGCAATGAGCAGTTCTTC
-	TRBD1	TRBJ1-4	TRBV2	CASSEGQGRSEKLFF	TGTGCCAGCAGTGAGGGACAGGGACGGAGTGAAAAACTGTTTTTT
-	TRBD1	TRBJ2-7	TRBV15	CATSLRDRGPYEQYF	TGTGCCACCAGCCTCCGGGACAGGGGGCCGTACGAGCAGTACTTC
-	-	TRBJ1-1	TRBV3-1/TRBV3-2	CASSHRESSEAFF	TGTGCCAGCAGCCATAGGGAGAGTTCTGAAGCTTTCTTT
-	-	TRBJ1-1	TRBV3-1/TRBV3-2	CASNIQGTEAFF	TGTGCCAGCAACATCCAGGGCACTGAAGCTTTCTTT
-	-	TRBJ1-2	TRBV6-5	CASRQAPYGYTF	TGTGCCAGCAGGCAGGCCCCCTATGGCTACACCTTC
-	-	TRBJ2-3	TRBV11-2	CASSFPLRLLGESTDTQYF	TGTGCCAGCAGCTTTCCCCTAAGGTTGCTTGGGGAAAGCACAGATACGCAGTATTTT
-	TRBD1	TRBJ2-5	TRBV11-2	CASSLVGDRGRETQYF	TGTGCCAGCAGCTTAGTTGGGGACAGGGGAAGAGAGACCCAGTACTTC
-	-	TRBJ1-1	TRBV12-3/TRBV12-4	CASSLGRNTEAFF	TGTGCCAGCAGTTTGGGACGTAACACTGAAGCTTTCTTT
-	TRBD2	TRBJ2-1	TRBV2	CASGGDGAGNEQFF	TGTGCCAGTGGGGGGGACGGAGCAGGCAATGAGCAGTTCTTC
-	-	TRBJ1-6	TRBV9	CASSVRGDLKNSPLHF	TGTGCCAGCAGCGTACGGGGGGACTTGAAAAATTCACCCCTCCACTTT
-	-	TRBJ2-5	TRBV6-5	CASRQTRGETQYF	TGTGCCAGCAGGCAAACACGGGGCGAGACCCAGTACTTC
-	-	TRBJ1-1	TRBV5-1	CASSLGPNTEAFF	TGCGCCAGCAGCTTGGGACCGAACACTGAAGCTTTCTTT
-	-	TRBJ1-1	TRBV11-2	CASSHAPGVRITEAFF	TGTGCCAGCAGCCACGCCCCAGGGGTTCGCATCACTGAAGCTTTCTTT
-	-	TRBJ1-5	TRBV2	CASSGRGVSQPQHF	TGTGCCAGCTCAGGGAGGGGGGTAAGTCAGCCCCAGCATTTT
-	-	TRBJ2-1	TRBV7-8	CASSPDLGSYNEQFF	TGTGCCAGCAGCCCGGACTTAGGCTCCTACAATGAGCAGTTCTTC
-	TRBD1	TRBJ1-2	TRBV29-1	CSVVRGTGEDGYTF	TGCAGCGTTGTAAGAGGGACAGGGGAGGATGGCTACACCTTC
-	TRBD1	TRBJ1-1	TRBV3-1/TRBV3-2	CASSQGQGSSRAFF	TGTGCCAGCAGCCAGGGACAGGGCTCAAGTAGAGCTTTCTTT
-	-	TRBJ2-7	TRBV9	CASSLIDGYEQYF	TGTGCCAGCAGTCTCATCGACGGATACGAGCAGTACTTC
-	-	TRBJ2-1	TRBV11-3	CASSEHRGRNEQFF	TGTGCCAGCAGCGAACACCGGGGCCGCAATGAGCAGTTCTTC
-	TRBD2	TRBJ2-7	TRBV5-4	CASSRTSGSSYEQYF	TGTGCCAGCAGCCGGACTAGCGGGAGTTCCTACGAGCAGTACTTC